What follows are 5 T cell receptor beta chains derived from one specimen sequenced in a study of shared T cell receptors in the human thymus. The data were produced by immunoSEQ multiplex PCR, yet TCRdb's version contains in-frame clones alone and is incomplete. The profile shows hundreds of thousands of clones, around 87% of them singletons. The data also belong to a second study, concerning human thymus T cells.

Input material: thymocytes. These receptors all stem from a boy under three years old with a congenital heart defect.

The V gene is TRBV29-1, the J gene TRBJ2-1; 9 bases are a match to TRBD1. The germline gives CDR1 SQVTM, CDR2 ANQGSEA. J lost 4 bases, V lost 3 bases, and 7 bases had no gene match. This CDR3 is built from 15 residues. CDR3 coding DNA: TGCAGCGTTGATGGGCTGGGGACAGGGTACAATGAGCAGTTCTTC. Translation gives CSVDGLGTGYNEQFF.

V and J are TRBV27 and TRBJ1-1; no firm D call. Trimming took 5 bases from V and 2 from J, leaving 9 bases between them. This CDR3 comprises 13 residues. In germline, CDR1 is MNHEY, CDR2 SMNVEV (reference sequence). The CDR3 DNA sequence: TGTGCCAGCAGTCCAGAAGATAACACTGAAGCTTTCTTT. Encoded protein: CASSPEDNTEAFF.

The chain has TRBV15 and TRBJ2-1, with 10 bases lining up with TRBD2. Germline V gives CDR1 LNHNV, CDR2 YYDKDF (reference sequence). V shed 4 bases and J 6 bases; nucleotides not matched to a gene: 12. This CDR3 has 17 residues. In nucleotides, the CDR3 is TGTGCCACCAGCATCGATTTAGCGGGGGGAAGTTCCAATGAGCAGTTCTTC. This gives the protein CATSIDLAGGSSNEQFF. The full variable domain, its missing parts supplied by reference TRBV15 and TRBJ2-1, is DAMVIQNPRYQVTQFGKPVTLSCSQTLNHNVMYWYQQKSSQAPKLLFHYYDKDFNNEADTPDNFQSRRPNTSFCFLDIRSPGLGDTAMYLCATSIDLAGGSSNEQFFGPGTRLTVL.

V usage is TRBV4-1 and J usage is TRBJ2-2; 8 bases fit TRBD2. The V gene end was trimmed by 4 bases and the J gene end by 1 base; junction bases not matched to a gene: 2. Germline loops: CDR1 MGHRA, CDR2 YSYEKL. CDR3 length: 15 amino acids. CDR3 DNA: TGCGCCAGCAGCCCGGCGGGAGGGAACACCGGGGAGCTGTTTTTT. Its translation: CASSPAGGNTGELFF.

V is TRBV11-2 and J is TRBJ2-4; 7 nucleotides agree with TRBD2. Trimming cost V 1 base and J 8 bases; bases outside gene matches: 5. This CDR3 comprises 14 residues. The germline V gene encodes CDR1 SGHAT and CDR2 FQNNGV. The CDR3 region is CASSLVGGGDIQYF. CDR3 DNA sequence: TGTGCCAGCAGCTTAGTGGGGGGAGGGGACATTCAGTACTTC.